One sample yielded the 10 T cell receptor beta chains listed below, sequenced in a study of cytomegalovirus exposure and HLA in healthy donors (dated by TCRdb to about 2017). Library generation was performed with the immunoSEQ multiplex PCR assay. Drawn from immuneACCESS, this table holds only the in-frame rearrangements with V and J called that TCRdb kept. Clones are partly lost; checked studies trace under half to an unresolved V gene and leave the rest unexplained. This sample holds under 60,000 clones; 80% to 90% were observed only once. Under 8.5% of the sample belongs to the ten largest clones. Input material: PBMCs. These receptors all stem from a woman younger than 45 in good health and CMV-seronegative.

This chain joins TRBV6-6 and TRBJ2-5; 7 bases are a match to TRBD1. Germline CDR1 and CDR2: MNHNY and SVGAGI (reference sequence). The length of the CDR3 is 16 residues. The ends lost 0 bases at V and 5 bases at J; junction bases unmatched: 9. This CDR3 is CASSYSGTAVGETQYF. CDR3 in DNA: TGTGCCAGCAGTTACTCGGGGACAGCCGTAGGGGAGACCCAGTACTTC.

The CDR3 DNA follows: TGTGCCAGCAGCTCAGGCGGGGGTCCCTACGAGCAGTACTTC. This sequence encodes CASSSGGGPYEQYF. J is TRBJ2-7 and V is TRBV7-2; TRBD2 matches at 7 bases. Germline loops: CDR1 SGHTA, CDR2 FQGNSA. V was pared by 4 bases and J by 2 bases, with 5 bases of the junction left unmatched. This CDR3 comprises 14 residues.

V is TRBV6-5 and J is TRBJ1-5; 8 bases are a match to TRBD1. The CDR3 sequence is 12 residues long. J lost 12 bases, V lost 11 bases, and 12 bases had no gene match. Germline-derived CDR1 and CDR2 are MNHEY and SVGAGI. This CDR3 reads CASREGQAIQHF. CDR3 DNA sequence: TGTGCCTCCCGAGAGGGACAGGCAATCCAGCATTTT.

This sequence joins TRBV6-6 and TRBJ2-7, with D uncertain. The V gene's germline CDR1 is MNHNY and CDR2 SVGAGI (reference sequence). V lost 5 bases and J 4 bases, leaving 12 bases between the germline ends. CDR3 length: 13 residues. The DNA for the CDR3 is TGTGCCAGCAGTACCACCCCCGGTTACGAGCAGTACTTC. As protein: CASSTTPGYEQYF.

The chain employs TRBV29-1 and TRBJ2-1, with TRBD1 matching 9 bases. Per germline, CDR1 SQVTM and CDR2 ANQGSEA. CDR3 size: 17 residues. The J segment lost 0 bases and the V segment lost 5 bases, leaving 11 bases of the junction unmatched. This CDR3 reads CSVWNGTGYISYNEQFF. The CDR3 nucleotides read TGCAGCGTTTGGAATGGGACAGGGTATATCTCCTACAATGAGCAGTTCTTC.

The rearrangement joins TRBV9 to TRBJ2-1, with a possible D match to TRBD1 (6 bases). Germline V gives CDR1 SGDLS, CDR2 YYNGEE. The CDR3 is 15 amino acids. Trimming removed 3 bases at V and 1 base at J, with 11 bases between. As DNA, the CDR3 is TGTGCCAGCAGCGAAACAGGGATATCCTACAATGAGCAGTTCTTC. As protein: CASSETGISYNEQFF.

The chain combines TRBV28 with TRBJ2-7; 9 positions agree with TRBD1. The ends lost 3 bases at V and 2 bases at J; junction bases unmatched: 5. The CDR3 spans 15 residues. Germline CDR1 reads MDHEN; CDR2 reads SYDVKM. Here the CDR3 reads CASSFGGTGTYEQYF. The DNA for the CDR3 is TGTGCCAGCAGTTTCGGTGGGACAGGGACCTACGAGCAGTACTTC.

The CDR3 DNA is TGCAGCGTTGAATCCCCCAGGTCCAATGAGCAGTTCTTC. Protein product: CSVESPRSNEQFF. The chain has TRBV29-1 and TRBJ2-1; D gene ambiguous. Germline-derived CDR1 and CDR2 are SQVTM and ANQGSEA. This CDR3 region has 13 residues. Trimming pared 2 bases from V and 6 bases from J, leaving 11 bases between.

This chain links TRBV6-5 with TRBJ2-7; 7 nucleotides match TRBD1. With 8 bases clipped from V and 2 bases from J, the junction kept 9 bases outside the gene matches. Germline CDR1 reads MNHEY; CDR2 reads SVGAGI. CDR3 length: 14 amino acids. The CDR3 is CASGRQGWTYEQYF. CDR3 DNA sequence: TGTGCCAGCGGAAGACAGGGTTGGACCTACGAGCAGTACTTC.

The V call is TRBV6-1, the J call TRBJ2-3; 8 bases are a match to TRBD2. Unmatched junction bases numbered 13, after V lost 2 bases and J lost 9 bases. This CDR3 spans 16 amino acids. CDR1 MNHNS and CDR2 SASEGT come from the germline V gene. The CDR3 region is CASSELGRDPSGTQYF. CDR3 DNA: TGTGCCAGCAGTGAACTCGGGAGGGACCCGTCAGGAACGCAGTATTTT.